This passage covers 17 T cell receptor beta chains from one sample sequenced in a study of T-cell reconstitution after alpha-beta-depleted transplantation in children. During its preparation, the TCRbeta library received unique molecular identifiers. Each CDR3 protein is one row after TCRdb ran MiXCR on the PCR reads. The repertoire includes 750,000 to 950,000 distinct CDR3 sequences, about 15% of them detected once, and around 5% sits in the top ten. The specimen comprised PBMCs, mostly from graft donor cells, sampled 360 days after TCRalphabeta/CD19-depleted stem cell transplant. Source of these receptors: a male patient younger than 18 who had a stem cell transplant for acute lymphoblastic leukemia, so the T cells may come from the graft donor.

This clonotype has more than one count but fewer than ten. This chain connects TRBV20-1 to TRBJ2-2; D remains unclear. CDR3 length equals 15 residues. The V gene lost 0 bases and the J gene lost 1 base, with 9 bases spanning the gap. CDR1 and CDR2 from the germline V gene are DFQATT and SNEGSKA (reference sequence). The CDR3 here is CSARDVRQNTGELFF. The CDR3 DNA follows: TGCAGTGCTAGAGATGTTAGGCAGAACACCGGGGAGCTGTTTTTT.

The table lists this clonotype with many counts. V gene TRBV12-3 or TRBV12-4 combines with J gene TRBJ2-7, with 9 bases lining up with TRBD2. The ends lost 4 bases at V and 4 bases at J; junction bases unmatched: 2. This CDR3 is built from 13 residues. The CDR3 sequence: CASSSSGKYEQYF. The CDR3 DNA sequence: TGTGCCAGCAGTTCTAGCGGGAAGTACGAGCAGTACTTC.

This clonotype occurred a few times. The chain has TRBV5-1 and TRBJ2-1; unclear D gene. V lost 0 bases and J 7 bases, leaving 8 bases between the germline ends. The CDR3 spans 13 residues. Germline lookup yields CDR1 SGHRS and CDR2 YFSETQ. The CDR3 bases are TGCGCCAGCAGCTTGGAGATCGGGAATGAGCAGTTCTTC. Encoded protein: CASSLEIGNEQFF.

The chain employs TRBV3-1 and TRBJ2-7, with TRBD2 matching over 11 bases. The germline CDR1 and CDR2 sequences are LGHDT and YNNKEL (reference sequence). V dropped 2 bases and J dropped 4; count of bases not matched to a gene: 4. The CDR3 covers 15 residues. The CDR3 loop is CASSQMTSGKYEQYF. DNA of the CDR3: TGTGCCAGCAGCCAAATGACTAGCGGGAAGTACGAGCAGTACTTC.

V gene TRBV29-1 combines with J gene TRBJ2-3; D assignment may be TRBD1 or TRBD2 (6 bases each). The CDR3 spans 14 residues. V shed 5 bases and J shed 2 bases, with 14 bases lying between them. Germline assignment: CDR1 SQVTM and CDR2 ANQGSEA. In DNA form, the CDR3 reads TGCAGCGTTCCCTTCCGGGGGCACACAGATACGCAGTATTTT. It codes for CSVPFRGHTDTQYF.

The chain is built from TRBV4-1 and TRBJ2-3; 8 bases map to TRBD2. Germline loops: CDR1 MGHRA, CDR2 YSYEKL. V trimming: 0 bases; J trimming: 2 bases; junction bases outside the gene matches: 7. The CDR3 loop spans 17 amino acids. As DNA, the CDR3 is TGCGCCAGCAGCCAAGATCTAACTAGCGGAGCCACAGATACGCAGTATTTT. Its protein is CASSQDLTSGATDTQYF.

This clonotype has at least ten counts. The genes are TRBV5-1 and TRBJ2-7; D unresolved. Per the germline V gene, CDR1 is SGHRS and CDR2 is YFSETQ. V lost 4 bases to trimming and J lost 1 base, with 12 bases between them. The CDR3 is 14 residues long. The CDR3 nucleotides are TGCGCCAGCAGCGTAACTCTGACTTCCTACGAGCAGTACTTC. It is translated as CASSVTLTSYEQYF.

The chain recombines TRBV24-1 with TRBJ2-1; weak D call: TRBD2 (6 bases). V was clipped by 9 bases and J by 2 bases, with 13 bases between them. The CDR3 loop spans 14 amino acids. Germline V gene data show CDR1 as KGHDR and CDR2 as SFDVKD. CDR3 sequence (DNA): TGTGCCACCTCCGGGGGTCCCACCTACAATGAGCAGTTCTTC. This codes for CATSGGPTYNEQFF.

This clonotype occurred a few times. The chain combines TRBV29-1 with TRBJ1-1, with 7 nucleotides matching TRBD1. The length of the CDR3 is 13 residues. Germline V gene sequence: CDR1 SQVTM, CDR2 ANQGSEA. V lost 8 bases to trimming and J lost 0 bases; unmatched junction nucleotides: 6. The CDR3 DNA reads TGCAGCATAGCCAGGGGGTTGAACACTGAAGCTTTCTTT. Translated: CSIARGLNTEAFF.

V gene TRBV5-1 combines with J gene TRBJ2-1; a possible D gene is TRBD1 (6 bases). Germline V CDR1 and CDR2: SGHRS, YFSETQ. Trimming removed 9 bases from V and 4 bases from J, with 14 bases in between. The CDR3 is 13 amino acids. The CDR3, as DNA: TGCGCCACCAAAAGGACAGAGTACAATGAGCAGTTCTTC. This codes for CATKRTEYNEQFF.

The chain carries TRBV5-1 and TRBJ1-1; D is undetermined. The CDR3 has 17 amino acids. Trimming shortened V by 2 bases and J by 0 bases, and 17 bases separated the two germline ends. Per the germline V gene, CDR1 is SGHRS and CDR2 is YFSETQ. The CDR3 loop is CASSFRQQRGVNTEAFF. The CDR3 nucleotides are TGCGCCAGCAGCTTTAGGCAGCAGCGAGGAGTGAACACTGAAGCTTTCTTT.

In its sample, this clonotype was seen a few times. V and J are TRBV20-1 and TRBJ2-7; D call uncertain. The ends were cut back, 5 bases at V and 0 bases at J, with 14 bases in the middle. This CDR3 has 14 residues. Germline CDR1 DFQATT, CDR2 SNEGSKA (reference sequence). The CDR3 DNA sequence: TGCAGTGCTCCCCCGACCCTGGGCTCCTACGAGCAGTACTTC. It codes for CSAPPTLGSYEQYF.

Ten or more counts support this clonotype. The genes are TRBV5-8 and TRBJ2-7; D gene ambiguous. This CDR3 contains 13 residues. The germline gives CDR1 SGHTS, CDR2 YDEGEE. V was pared by 1 base and J by 3 bases, with 8 bases between. CDR3 in amino acids: CASSLYGFYEQYF. CDR3 DNA sequence: TGTGCCAGCAGCTTGTACGGGTTCTACGAGCAGTACTTC.

The V call is TRBV29-1, the J call TRBJ2-4, with 9 nucleotides matching TRBD1. J was trimmed by 7 bases and V by 7 bases; bases with no gene match: 8. The CDR3 sequence is 13 residues long. Germline V gene sequence: CDR1 SQVTM, CDR2 ANQGSEA. CDR3 in amino acids: CSAADRGFNIQYF. The CDR3 bases are TGCAGCGCCGCGGACAGGGGTTTCAACATTCAGTACTTC.

This clonotype was seen more than once but under ten times. This chain connects TRBV29-1 to TRBJ1-4, with TRBD1 matching over 9 bases. The CDR3 spans 13 residues. J gave up 5 bases and V 6 bases, and 4 bases lay outside the gene matches. Germline CDR1 SQVTM, CDR2 ANQGSEA. The CDR3 region is CSVDRGTNEKLFF. The CDR3 DNA sequence: TGCAGCGTGGACAGGGGAACAAATGAAAAACTGTTTTTT.

In this sample, this clonotype turned up a few times. This chain links TRBV12-3 or TRBV12-4 with TRBJ1-5; D might be TRBD1 (5 bases). CDR3 length: 16 residues. Trimming stripped 1 base from V and 4 bases from J, with 14 bases between. The CDR3 nucleotides read TGTGCCAGCAGTTTAGTGGTGGGGGGTGGGAATCAGCCCCAGCATTTT. Residues: CASSLVVGGGNQPQHF.

The V call is TRBV27, the J call TRBJ2-7; tentatively, D is TRBD1 (6 bases). V was trimmed by 5 bases and J by 3 bases, leaving 17 bases between them. The CDR3 is 15 residues long. Germline V CDR1 and CDR2: MNHEY, SMNVEV (reference sequence). This chain's CDR3 is CASSPSRDTLYEQYF. The CDR3 nucleotides read TGTGCCAGCAGTCCCAGCCGGGACACCCTCTACGAGCAGTACTTC.